This T cell receptor beta chain stems from a study of blood T cell repertoires in COVID-19. Study-level background: COVID-19 samples from acute and convalescent phases originated in the United States, Italy and Spain. T cells, B-cell-depleted T cells, or PBMCs provided the cDNA or gDNA that served as material.

V dropped 4 bases and J dropped 6; count of bases not matched to a gene: 8. Germline V gene sequence: CDR1 SGHNT, CDR2 YYREEE (reference sequence). This CDR3 spans 16 amino acids. Original processing methods: From reference gene primer amplification, estimates of nucleated cell counts were derived. TCRdb's copy holds only in-frame clones and misses some; the assay was immunoSEQ multiplex PCR. V and J calls and clone size come straight from that table; D and trimming were deduced from the DNA. The sample consists of under 25,000 clones, roughly 84% of them appearing once. This receptor was taken from a human donor in a cohort sampled during active COVID-19. The donor label of this sample is uncertain. Sequencing input: peripheral blood. V is TRBV5-4 and J is TRBJ2-4; 12 bases are shared with TRBD1. CDR3 protein: CASSPGGQGARNIQYF. CDR3 DNA: TGTGCCAGCAGCCCGGGGGGACAGGGGGCTCGAAACATTCAGTACTTC.